The 15 T cell receptor beta chains below all came from one sample that was sequenced in a study of vaccination effects on CD4 cells after COVID-19. Their antigens are not known. TCRdb's table, derived via immunoSEQ multiplex PCR, lists solely in-frame clones and lacks some. The data hold under 40,000 clones, with 82% observed a single time. After roughly 9 days in culture, the CD4+ T cells were isolated. Sequencing was performed on CD4+ T cells from PBMCs cultured without peptide, taken before COVID-19 vaccination. The receptor set was obtained from a human donor who received a COVID-19 vaccine.

DNA for the CDR3: TGTGCCTGCCCGGGACAGCTTAATGAAAAACTGTTTTTT. Amino acids: CACPGQLNEKLFF. The genes are TRBV30 and TRBJ1-4; TRBD1 agrees at 7 bases. Losses at the gene ends were 6 bases for V and 4 bases for J; bases not matched to a gene: 5. From germline, CDR1 is GTSNPN and CDR2 SVGIG (reference sequence). CDR3 length: 13 residues.

The V and J genes are TRBV2 and TRBJ2-7; 9 bases are shared with TRBD2. The CDR3 is 15 amino acids. The germline gives CDR1 SNHLY, CDR2 FYNNEI. The junction had 9 bases not matched to a gene; V was cut back by 5 bases and J by 4 bases. The CDR3 DNA is TGTGCCAGCAGTCTTAGCGGGGGCGGGGTTTACGAGCAGTACGTC. It yields the protein CASSLSGGGVYEQYV.

V gene TRBV5-1 combines with J gene TRBJ2-2; D is unclear. Looked up from germline, CDR1 is SGHRS and CDR2 is YFSETQ. Trimming removed 0 bases from V and 1 base from J, with 7 bases in between. The CDR3 sequence is 15 residues long. Here the CDR3 DNA reads TGCGCCAGCAGCTTGGTTGCAGGGAACACCGGGGAGCTGTTTTTT. This codes for CASSLVAGNTGELFF. Full variable domain (remainder filled in from reference TRBV5-1 and TRBJ2-2): KAGVTQTPRYLIKTRGQQVTLSCSPISGHRSVSWYQQTPGQGLQFLFEYFSETQRNKGNFPGRFSGRQFSNSRSEMNVSTLELGDSALYLCASSLVAGNTGELFFGEGSRLTVL.

The V gene is TRBV30, the J gene TRBJ1-1; D may be TRBD1 (6 bases). Germline loops: CDR1 GTSNPN, CDR2 SVGIG (reference sequence). V was clipped by 0 bases and J by 1 base, with 12 bases between them. The CDR3 sequence is 15 residues long. The DNA for the CDR3 is TGTGCCTGGAGTGTAGCGGACAGACAGAACACTGAAGCTTTCTTT. Its protein is CAWSVADRQNTEAFF.

This chain uses TRBV30 with TRBJ2-1; a weak D match, TRBD2 (5 bases). The CDR3 consists of 11 residues. Germline assignment: CDR1 GTSNPN and CDR2 SVGIG (reference sequence). V lost 1 base and J 9 bases, leaving 7 bases between the germline ends. The CDR3: CAWSGGLEQFF. CDR3 DNA: TGTGCCTGGAGTGGAGGACTTGAGCAGTTCTTC.

The V call is TRBV6-5, the J call TRBJ1-4; D is undetermined. The CDR3 covers 16 residues. Trimming took 2 bases from V and 0 from J, leaving 10 bases between them. Looked up from germline, CDR1 is MNHEY and CDR2 is SVGAGI. CDR3 nucleotides: TGTGCCAGCAGTTACGAGGCTCCCGCAACTAATGAAAAACTGTTTTTT. Encoded protein: CASSYEAPATNEKLFF.

This clone was seen a few times. The V gene is TRBV28, the J gene TRBJ1-2, with unresolved D. The CDR3 has 13 residues. The germline gives CDR1 MDHEN, CDR2 SYDVKM. The V and J ends lost 6 bases and 4 bases respectively, with 12 bases between them. CDR3 sequence reads: CASSRSTPYGYTF. The CDR3 nucleotides are TGTGCCAGCAGCCGCTCCACTCCCTATGGCTACACCTTC.

V usage is TRBV11-3 and J usage is TRBJ1-3, with 7 bases fitting TRBD1. The ends lost 5 bases at V and 2 bases at J; junction bases unmatched: 3. Germline CDR1 SGHNT, CDR2 YENEEA. The CDR3 has 14 amino acids. The CDR3 is CASSLTGTGNTIYF. The DNA for the CDR3 is TGTGCCAGCAGCCTGACAGGGACTGGAAACACCATATATTTT. The full variable domain, its missing parts supplied by reference TRBV11-3 and TRBJ1-3, is EAGVVQSPRYKIIEKKQPVAFWCNPISGHNTLYWYLQNLGQGPELLIRYENEEAVDDSQLPKDRFSAERLKGVDSTLKIQPAELGDSAVYLCASSLTGTGNTIYFGEGSWLTVV.

CDR3 in amino acids: CASSVNRDYEKLFF. The CDR3 DNA reads TGTGCCAGCAGCGTAAACAGGGACTACGAAAAACTGTTTTTT. The chain carries TRBV9 and TRBJ1-4; perhaps TRBD1 as D (6 bases). The germline CDR1 and CDR2 sequences are SGDLS and YYNGEE. Deletions cut 1 base from V and 8 bases from J, with 12 bases between. The CDR3 totals 14 residues.

V is TRBV6-5 and J is TRBJ1-5; D is undetermined. The CDR3 spans 13 residues. V lost 6 bases and J 9 bases, leaving 15 bases between the germline ends. Looked up from germline, CDR1 is MNHEY and CDR2 is SVGAGI. The CDR3, as DNA: TGTGCCAGCAGCCGGACTGACCTATCGCCCCAGCATTTT. Protein product: CASSRTDLSPQHF.

The J gene is TRBJ2-5, the V gene TRBV6-6; D may correspond to TRBD1 or TRBD2 (6 bases each). This CDR3 region has 13 residues. Germline values: CDR1 MNHNY, CDR2 SVGAGI (reference sequence). V lost 7 bases, J lost 6 bases, and 15 bases lay in between. The CDR3 DNA sequence: TGTGCCAGCAAGGGGGGAGAGCCCCAGACCCAGTACTTC. Residues: CASKGGEPQTQYF.

J is TRBJ2-3 and V is TRBV27; D is unclear. This CDR3 contains 15 residues. CDR1 is MNHEY, CDR2 SMNVEV, per germline (reference sequence). V gave up 5 bases and J gave up 4 bases, with 16 bases separating them. This CDR3 reads CASSTHRIPADTQYF. In nucleotides, the CDR3 is TGTGCCAGCAGTACGCACAGAATACCGGCAGATACGCAGTATTTT.

This sequence joins TRBV18 and TRBJ1-2, with 7 bases aligning to TRBD1. CDR3 length: 16 residues. Germline lookup yields CDR1 KGHSH and CDR2 LQKENI. Trimming took 4 bases from V and 6 from J; bases not matched to a gene: 14. CDR3: CASSQPGAQGGDGYTF. The CDR3 nucleotides read TGTGCCAGCTCACAACCTGGGGCCCAAGGGGGCGATGGCTACACCTTC.

The chain employs TRBV5-4 and TRBJ2-1; TRBD1 matches 8 bases. J lost 4 bases, V lost 4 bases, and 10 bases had no gene match. Per the germline V gene, CDR1 is SGHNT and CDR2 is YYREEE (reference sequence). The CDR3 contains 16 residues. In nucleotides, the CDR3 is TGTGCCAGCAGCCGGGATCGGGACAGGCCTTACAATGAGCAGTTCTTC. Translation gives CASSRDRDRPYNEQFF.

This chain links TRBV7-8 with TRBJ2-7; 8 nucleotides line up with TRBD2. The germline V gene has CDR1 SGHVS and CDR2 FQNEAQ. V trimming: 0 bases; J trimming: 0 bases; junction bases outside the gene matches: 7. This CDR3 region has 17 residues. CDR3 coding DNA: TGTGCCAGCAGCTTAGCCCCTACGGGGGGGGTCTCCTACGAGCAGTACGTC. Protein: CASSLAPTGGVSYEQYV.